The rows below give T cell receptor beta chains drawn from one sample of a study of T cell responses to AZD1222 COVID-19 vaccine. Only in-frame clones appear in the TCRdb table, and some are missing; sequencing was by immunoSEQ multiplex PCR. The sample consists of fewer than 85,000 clones, 90% of them appearing once. The sample consisted of peripheral blood, taken on day 0 of AZD1222 vaccination. These receptors all stem from an adult in good health. CDR3s include the opening cysteine and the closing phenylalanine or tryptophan. D genes are given only for firm matches. Where a row states a size, it is once, few, many or the class of an expanded clone; other rows omit it.

v_call	clone_size	d_call	j_call	cdr3_nt	cdr3_aa
TRBV7-2	NA	NA	TRBJ1-4	TGTGCCAGCAGCTTAAGCTCGGACGGTAATGAAAAACTGTTTTTT	CASSLSSDGNEKLFF
TRBV7-2	NA	NA	TRBJ2-7	TGTGCCAGCAGCTTAGGGAAAGGGCGGGCTAGCTCCTACGAGCAGTACTTC	CASSLGKGRASSYEQYF
TRBV11-3	NA	NA	TRBJ2-1	TGTGCCAGCAGCTTAGAAGAGAGGGATGAGCAGTTCTTC	CASSLEERDEQFF
TRBV19	NA	TRBD1	TRBJ1-6	TGTGCCAGTAGTACGGGACAGGGATTGAATTCACCCCTCCACTTT	CASSTGQGLNSPLHF
TRBV2	NA	TRBD1	TRBJ1-6	TGTGCCAGCTGGAGGAGGGGGTCCACAGGGGTGGAGGATAATTCACCCCTCCACTTT	CASWRRGSTGVEDNSPLHF
TRBV5-1	once	NA	TRBJ2-1	TGCGCCAGCAGCTTGCTGCCCCCAGCCGTTGGGACGCGGGGTAGTGGTGAGCAGTTCTTC	CASSLLPPAVGTRGSGEQFF
TRBV9	NA	TRBD2	TRBJ2-5	TGTGCCAGCAGTCCCGAACCGACTAGCGCAGAGACCCAGTACTTC	CASSPEPTSAETQYF
TRBV23-1	NA	NA	TRBJ2-7	TGCGCCAGCAGTCATGAAGGGATCGGCGAGCAGTACTTC	CASSHEGIGEQYF
TRBV9	NA	NA	TRBJ2-1	TGTGCCAGCAGCGGAACGACTAGTCTTTTGGGACGAAGCTCCTACAATGAGCAGTTCTTC	CASSGTTSLLGRSSYNEQFF
TRBV7-2	NA	TRBD1	TRBJ1-5	TGTGCCAGCAGCTCCCGGACAGGGGATCAGCCCCAGCATTTT	CASSSRTGDQPQHF
TRBV5-1	NA	TRBD1	TRBJ2-3	TGCGCCAGCAGCGCCATAGGGGGCAGGACAGATACGCAGTATTTT	CASSAIGGRTDTQYF
TRBV19	NA	NA	TRBJ2-7	TGTGCCAGTAGTTTGAGGTTGGAGAGGTCCTACGAGCAGTACTTC	CASSLRLERSYEQYF
TRBV7-3	NA	TRBD1	TRBJ1-1	TGTGCCAGCAGCTCCGTTGGGACAGGGGCCACTGAAGCTTTCTTT	CASSSVGTGATEAFF
TRBV24-1	once	NA	TRBJ2-2	TGTGCCACCAGTGTCCACAGGGTAAACGGGGAGCTGTTTTTT	CATSVHRVNGELFF
TRBV2	many	NA	TRBJ1-5	TGTGCCAGCAGTGACACCAGCTCCGCTCAGCCCCAGCATTTT	CASSDTSSAQPQHF
TRBV11-2	NA	TRBD1	TRBJ2-1	TGTGCCAGCAGCTTAGGGGACAGGGTCTACAGCTCCTACAATGAGCAGTTCTTC	CASSLGDRVYSSYNEQFF
TRBV19	NA	NA	TRBJ2-1	TGTGCCAGTAGTATCCGGGGGTACGAGCAGTTCTTC	CASSIRGYEQFF
TRBV14	NA	NA	TRBJ2-2	TGTGCCAGCAGCCTTTTAGGGACTGAGAACACCGGGGAGCTGTTTTTT	CASSLLGTENTGELFF
TRBV18	NA	NA	TRBJ1-5	TGTGCCAGCTCACCGCGCCAGGGGAATCAGCCCCAGCATTTT	CASSPRQGNQPQHF
TRBV23-1	NA	NA	TRBJ1-6	TGCGCCACTGGCCGGGAGGCAAATTCACCCCTCCACTTT	CATGREANSPLHF
TRBV12-3/TRBV12-4	NA	NA	TRBJ2-7	TGTGCCAGCAGGGCGGCTTCTACGGGAGAGCAGTACTTC	CASRAASTGEQYF
TRBV3-1/TRBV3-2	NA	TRBD1	TRBJ1-4	TGTGCCAGCAGCCAAGCCCCCGGGACAGGTGCTGAAAAACTGTTTTTT	CASSQAPGTGAEKLFF
TRBV3-1/TRBV3-2	NA	NA	TRBJ2-7	TGTGCCAGCAGCCAAGTCCTAGGACACTTAATCTACGAGCAGTACTTC	CASSQVLGHLIYEQYF
TRBV5-4	NA	NA	TRBJ1-4	TGTGCCAGCAGCTTCGACCCTGCAACTAATGAAAAACTGTTTTTT	CASSFDPATNEKLFF
TRBV18	NA	NA	TRBJ1-5	TGTGCCAGCCACAAGGACAAAGATCAGCCCCAGCATTTT	CASHKDKDQPQHF
TRBV25-1	NA	NA	TRBJ1-2	TGTGCCAGCAAGGGGACTAACTATGGCTACACCTTC	CASKGTNYGYTF
TRBV7-2	NA	TRBD1	TRBJ1-4	TGTGCCAGCAGCCCGACCCCCGGACAGGGGTTACGGGAAAAACTGTTTTTT	CASSPTPGQGLREKLFF
TRBV10-3	NA	NA	TRBJ1-3	TGTGCCATCAAAGGGGCTAACTCTGGAAACACCATATATTTT	CAIKGANSGNTIYF
TRBV6-2/TRBV6-3	NA	NA	TRBJ1-1	TGTGCCAGCAGTTACAGGGGGGGAGGCACTGAAGCTTTCTTT	CASSYRGGGTEAFF
TRBV10-3	once	NA	TRBJ2-7	TGTGCCATCAGTCCCCAACACGGCGGGCAGTACTTC	CAISPQHGGQYF
TRBV10-3	NA	NA	TRBJ1-5	TGTGCCATCAGCGGGACGGACTATCAGCCCCAGCATTTT	CAISGTDYQPQHF
TRBV9	NA	NA	TRBJ2-7	TGTGCCAGCAGCGCTGACTTTACCTACGAGCAGTACTTC	CASSADFTYEQYF
TRBV6-5	NA	TRBD1	TRBJ2-3	TGTGCCAGCAGTTACGGACAGGGAATCACAGATACGCAGTATTTT	CASSYGQGITDTQYF
TRBV5-1	NA	NA	TRBJ2-2	TGCGCCAGCCGAACTGGAACGACCGCGAACACCGGGGAGCTGTTTTTT	CASRTGTTANTGELFF
TRBV19	NA	NA	TRBJ2-1	TGTGCCAGTAGTATAACCTCAGGGAGGCAGTTCTTC	CASSITSGRQFF
TRBV5-1	NA	NA	TRBJ1-5	TGCGCCAGCAGCTTGGAAGGGGGTAGCAATCAGCCCCAGCATTTT	CASSLEGGSNQPQHF
TRBV6-5	NA	TRBD2	TRBJ2-5	TGTGCCAGCAGTTACTCTAGCGGGGGGAAGACCCAGTACTTC	CASSYSSGGKTQYF
TRBV6-2/TRBV6-3	NA	NA	TRBJ1-5	TGTGCCAGCAGTTACTGGGGACGGTACAATCAGCCCCAGCATTTT	CASSYWGRYNQPQHF
TRBV5-4	NA	TRBD2	TRBJ2-1	TGTGCCAGCAGCTCGAGACTAGCGGACTACAATGAGCAGTTCTTC	CASSSRLADYNEQFF
TRBV7-8	NA	TRBD2	TRBJ2-1	TGTGCCAGCAGCCCGAGCGGGAGCTCCTACAATGAGCAGTTCTTC	CASSPSGSSYNEQFF
TRBV5-1	NA	NA	TRBJ2-3	TGCGCCAGCAGCCTCACCTTGGATACGCAGTATTTT	CASSLTLDTQYF
TRBV28	few	NA	TRBJ2-7	TGTGCCAGCAGCCCAAGGGGGAGGACGGGATACGAGCAGTACTTC	CASSPRGRTGYEQYF
TRBV9	NA	NA	TRBJ1-6	TGTGCCAGCAGCGTAGGGCAGGGGAGCTCACCCCTCCACTTT	CASSVGQGSSPLHF
TRBV6-1	few	NA	TRBJ2-5	TGTGCCAGCAGTGAAGCGTATAACGGGAGAGAGACCCAGTACTTC	CASSEAYNGRETQYF
TRBV7-6	few	NA	TRBJ1-2	TGTGCCAGCACCCCCATCCCGCGGGTGGTGAGTGAGCATGGCTACACCTTC	CASTPIPRVVSEHGYTF